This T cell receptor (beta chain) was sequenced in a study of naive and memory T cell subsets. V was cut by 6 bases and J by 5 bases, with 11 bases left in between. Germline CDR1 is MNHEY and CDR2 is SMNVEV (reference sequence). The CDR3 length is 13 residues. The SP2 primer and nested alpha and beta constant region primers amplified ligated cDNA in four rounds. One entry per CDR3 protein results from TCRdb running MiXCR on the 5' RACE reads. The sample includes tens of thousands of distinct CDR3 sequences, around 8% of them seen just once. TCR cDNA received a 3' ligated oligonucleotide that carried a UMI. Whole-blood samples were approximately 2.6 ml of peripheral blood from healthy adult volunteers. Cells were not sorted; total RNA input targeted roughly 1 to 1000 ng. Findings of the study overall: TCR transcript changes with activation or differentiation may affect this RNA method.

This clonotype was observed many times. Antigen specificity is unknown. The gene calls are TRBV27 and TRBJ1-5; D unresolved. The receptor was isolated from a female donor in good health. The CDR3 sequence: CASSLKEYQPQHF. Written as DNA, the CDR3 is TGTGCCAGCAGCTTAAAGGAGTATCAGCCCCAGCATTTT.